One sample yielded the 27 T cell receptor beta chains listed below, sequenced in a study of T cells in women clearing cervical HPV infection (dated by TCRdb to 2017 to 2018). The protocol used for the library was the immunoSEQ multiplex PCR assay. TCRdb's version of the immuneACCESS table is confined to in-frame rearrangements and falls short of the full clone set. An unresolved V gene accounts for under half of the shortfall where checked; the remainder is of unknown origin. The table for this sample lists 20,000 or so clones. The ten most abundant clones make up 12% of the sample. What was sequenced was blood buffy coat. The receptor set was obtained from a woman aged 18 to 75 with a cervical HPV16 infection that either progressed to CIN3+ or cleared (not recorded which).

To note about this clone: The read stops 3 residues short of the end of the CDR3; the missing end is completed from the germline J gene. This rearrangement joins TRBV6-1 to TRBJ1-1; unclear D gene. Germline CDR1 reads MNHNS; CDR2 reads SASEGT. This CDR3 comprises 14 residues. V gave up 4 bases and J gave up 1 base, with 10 bases separating them. Incomplete CDR3 DNA: TGTGCCAGCAGTGTGGCGGGAGGGAACACTGAA. It encodes CASSVAGGNTE. The whole CDR3 protein reads CASSVAGGNTEAFF.

Points on this clone: The read stops 3 residues short of the end of the CDR3; the missing end is completed from the germline J gene. The chain combines TRBV5-1 with TRBJ2-5; D possibly corresponds to TRBD1 (6 bases). V was cut by 0 bases and J by 5 bases, with 17 bases left in between. The CDR3 length is 16 residues. The germline V gene encodes CDR1 SGHRS and CDR2 YFSETQ. The CDR3 region is CASSLARVAGEETQYF. The DNA read from the CDR3 is TGCGCCAGCAGCTTGGCCAGGGTGGCAGGGGAGGAGACC.

In the case of this clone: The germline gene is not matched at one end of the junction; a read error may be the cause. The sequence runs out 3 residues before the end of the CDR3; the remainder is reconstructed from the germline J gene. V and J are TRBV10-3 and TRBJ1-5, with D uncertain. Germline-derived CDR1 and CDR2 are ENHRY and SYGVKD. CDR3 length: 12 amino acids. The sequenced CDR3 bases are TGTGCCACCAGTCCTGAGGGTTGGCCC. Amino acid sequence: CATSPEGWP. The whole CDR3 sequence reads CATSPEGWPQHF.

Turning to this clone: The CDR3 goes on 3 residues after the read ends, and that part is filled in from the germline J gene. This rearrangement joins TRBV11-2 to TRBJ2-2; TRBD1 matches at 8 bases. Germline V gene sequence: CDR1 SGHAT, CDR2 FQNNGV. The CDR3 is made up of 15 amino acids. The CDR3 region is CASTPRAGGNSPLFF. The CDR3 bases that were read are TGTGCCAGCACCCCCCGGGCAGGGGGCAATTCACCG.

Notes on this clone: The CDR3 end falls 3 residues outside the read, so it is completed with the germline J gene. This chain links TRBV10-3 with TRBJ2-1; TRBD2 matches at 10 bases. This CDR3 contains 15 residues. CDR1 is ENHRY, CDR2 SYGVKD, per germline. V shed 3 bases and J 8 bases; nucleotides not matched to a gene: 7. Incomplete CDR3 DNA: TGTGCCATCAGTGATAGGGCTAGCGGGAGATATGAG. Residues: CAISDRASGRYE. The CDR3 reads in full as CAISDRASGRYEQFF.

About this clone: The sequenced fragment ends 3 residues before the CDR3 boundary, so the rest is inferred from the germline J gene. The chain is built from TRBV5-1 and TRBJ1-1; a possible D gene is TRBD1 (5 bases). The V end lost 0 bases, the J end lost 4 bases, and 10 bases lay between the germline ends. Germline CDR1 SGHRS, CDR2 YFSETQ. This CDR3 contains 14 residues. The CDR3: CASSLVREATEAFF. The CDR3 bases that were read are TGCGCCAGCAGCTTGGTCAGGGAGGCCACTGAA.

About this clone itself: Coverage ceases 3 residues before the CDR3 finishes, and the germline J gene fills in the end. The chain uses TRBV19 and TRBJ1-2; 10 nucleotides align to TRBD1. Germline-derived CDR1 and CDR2 are LNHDA and SQIVND (reference sequence). This CDR3 has 14 residues. This CDR3 reads CASGEGTGANDYTF. The part of the CDR3 DNA that was read is TGTGCCAGTGGTGAGGGGACAGGGGCGAATGAC. Full variable domain (missing parts from reference TRBV19 and TRBJ1-2): DGGITQSPKYLFRKEGQNVTLSCEQNLNHDAMYWYRQDPGQGLRLIYYSQIVNDFQKGDIAEGYSVSREKKESFPLTVTSAQKNPTAFYLCASGEGTGANDYTFGSGTRLTVV.

Details on this clone: Sequencing ends 3 residues short of the CDR3 end; the germline J gene provides the rest. J is TRBJ2-5 and V is TRBV29-1, with D perhaps TRBD2 (5 bases). Germline V gene lookup returns CDR1 SQVTM and CDR2 ANQGSEA. This CDR3 is 13 amino acids long. The CDR3 region is CSVDGVPADTQYF. The sequenced part of the CDR3 DNA is TGCAGCGTTGACGGGGTCCCGGCAGATACC.

For this clone: Read coverage stops 3 residues before the CDR3 terminus; the germline J gene supplies the remainder. J is TRBJ2-2 and V is TRBV30; 11 bases line up with TRBD2. CDR1 is GTSNPN, CDR2 SVGIG, per germline (reference sequence). The CDR3 spans 15 residues. Trimming took 7 bases from V and 2 from J; bases not matched to a gene: 6. The DNA read from the CDR3 is TGTGCCTTCAAAGGGACTAGCGGTAACACCGGGGAG. Amino acid sequence: CAFKGTSGNTGE. The whole CDR3 region reads CAFKGTSGNTGELFF. Full variable domain (outside the CDR3, taken from reference TRBV30 and TRBJ2-2): SQTIHQWPATLVQPVGSPLSLECTVEGTSNPNLYWYRQAAGRGLQLLFYSVGIGQISSEVPQNLSASRPQDRQFILSSKKLLLSDSGFYLCAFKGTSGNTGELFFGEGSRLTVL.

With respect to this clone: The read ends 3 residues shy of where the CDR3 ends; the end is completed using the germline J gene. The chain recombines TRBV12-3 or TRBV12-4 with TRBJ2-3, with 9 bases lining up with TRBD1. After removal of 7 bases from V and 5 bases from J, the junction contained 10 bases not matched to a gene. The CDR3 extends over 15 amino acids. The CDR3 loop reads CASNEGQGWRDTQYF. The DNA read from the CDR3 is TGTGCCAGCAACGAAGGACAGGGGTGGAGAGATACG.

Concerning this clone: The observed sequence ends 3 residues before the CDR3 terminus, with the missing tail filled in from the germline J gene. V is TRBV6-1 and J is TRBJ2-6; D is unclear. In germline, CDR1 is MNHNS, CDR2 SASEGT. The V and J ends lost 3 bases and 0 bases respectively, with 9 bases between them. This CDR3 region has 16 residues. CDR3 bases read: TGTGCCAGCAGTGAGGTTTGGCACTCTGGGGCCAACGTC. Its protein is CASSEVWHSGANV. The CDR3 in its entirety is CASSEVWHSGANVLTF.

Comments on this clone: The read comes to an end 3 residues before the CDR3 does, leaving the germline J gene to fill in the end. V is TRBV19 and J is TRBJ2-7; 11 bases are a match to TRBD1. The CDR3 has 15 amino acids. The V gene's germline CDR1 is LNHDA and CDR2 SQIVND (reference sequence). The V segment lost 3 bases and the J segment 1 base; nucleotides outside the gene matches: 2. Partial CDR3 DNA: TGTGCCAGTAGTATGGGGACAGGGGGTTCCTACGAG. Protein product: CASSMGTGGSYE. The whole CDR3 reads CASSMGTGGSYEQYF.

Worth noting for this clone: The read ends 3 residues early relative to the CDR3; the germline J gene fills the gap. The J gene is TRBJ2-1, the V gene TRBV10-1; TRBD1 agrees at 7 bases. V lost 4 bases to trimming and J lost 6 bases; unmatched junction nucleotides: 6. Germline CDR1 and CDR2: WNHNN and SYGVQD (reference sequence). The CDR3 covers 14 residues. The chain's CDR3 is CASSGTGPGNEQFF. Incomplete CDR3 DNA: TGCGCCAGCAGTGGGACAGGCCCCGGCAATGAG.

Remarks on this clone: One end of the junction varies from germline; a read error may be responsible. The CDR3 goes on 3 residues after the read ends, and that part is filled in from the germline J gene. The same CDR3 is also encoded by other DNA sequences in this sample. The gene calls are TRBV30 and TRBJ1-3; tentative D call: TRBD1 (6 bases). Germline V gene sequence: CDR1 GTSNPN, CDR2 SVGIG (reference sequence). This CDR3 has 13 amino acids. The CDR3 is CAWSAGVGNTIYF. The CDR3 DNA, read in part, is TGTGCCTGGAGTGCAGGGGTGGGAAACACG.

Regarding this clone: The read terminates 3 residues ahead of where the CDR3 ends, so the germline J gene completes it. The rearrangement uses TRBV5-6 and TRBJ2-2; the match to TRBD1 covers 9 bases. This CDR3 is built from 15 residues. Germline assignment: CDR1 SGHDT and CDR2 YYEEEE. V gave up 4 bases and J gave up 3 bases; unmatched junction bases: 4. The sequenced part of the CDR3 DNA is TGTGCCAGCAGCCTCGGACAGGGGCACACCGGGGAG. Encoded protein: CASSLGQGHTGE. From start to end, the CDR3 is CASSLGQGHTGELFF.

In regard to this clone: The CDR3 end lies 3 residues beyond the end of the read and is filled in from the germline J gene. The chain combines TRBV6-2 or TRBV6-3 with TRBJ2-1; 8 bases are a match to TRBD2. Germline lookup yields CDR1 MNHEY and CDR2 SVGEGT. J was trimmed by 1 base and V by 10 bases; bases with no gene match: 0. The CDR3 has 12 amino acids. The CDR3 sequence: CAIAGSYNEQFF. CDR3 bases read: TGTGCCATAGCGGGATCCTACAATGAG.

For this clone: The read ends 3 residues shy of where the CDR3 ends; the end is completed using the germline J gene. V is TRBV6-2 or TRBV6-3 and J is TRBJ2-2; TRBD2 aligns across 9 bases. The V segment lost 2 bases and the J segment 1 base; nucleotides outside the gene matches: 5. This CDR3 comprises 17 residues. The V gene's germline CDR1 is MNHEY and CDR2 SVGEGT. The sequenced part of the CDR3 DNA is TGTGCCAGCAGTTACCCCGAGCGGGGGGAGAACACCGGGGAG. It yields the protein CASSYPERGENTGE. The full-length CDR3 reads as CASSYPERGENTGELFF.

Worth noting for this clone: The read halts 3 residues ahead of the CDR3 end, with the missing end drawn from the germline J gene. The chain joins TRBV5-1 to TRBJ2-7, with a tentative D call TRBD1 (5 bases). Germline V gene lookup returns CDR1 SGHRS and CDR2 YFSETQ. The CDR3 has 16 residues. The germline V and J ends were trimmed by 4 bases and 5 bases, with 22 bases remaining between them. CDR3 DNA, as far as it was read: TGCGCCAGCAGCCAAACGAACAGGAGCCCCTTGGACGAG. This translates into CASSQTNRSPLDE. The entire CDR3 reads CASSQTNRSPLDEQYF.

Incomplete CDR3 DNA: TGCGCCAGCAGCCCCTCTCCGACAGTCACTTGGGCTGAG. It is translated as CASSPSPTVTWAE. The whole CDR3 is CASSPSPTVTWAEQFF. The V call is TRBV5-1, the J call TRBJ2-1; tentatively, D is TRBD1 (5 bases). Sequencing ends 3 residues short of the CDR3 end; the germline J gene provides the rest. Germline loops: CDR1 SGHRS, CDR2 YFSETQ. Trimming removed 4 bases at V and 9 bases at J, with 23 bases between. The CDR3 covers 16 residues.

A note on this clone: The CDR3 extends 3 residues past the end of the read, so its final part is completed from the germline J gene. The chain is built from TRBV19 and TRBJ2-7; no reliable D call. Germline V gene sequence: CDR1 LNHDA, CDR2 SQIVND (reference sequence). V lost 7 bases and J 1 base, leaving 14 bases between the germline ends. This CDR3 is built from 14 residues. The CDR3 protein is CASTPAELSYEQYF. The CDR3 DNA, read in part, is TGTGCCAGTACCCCCGCGGAGCTGTCCTACGAG.

The sequenced part of the CDR3 DNA is TGTGCCATCAAAGGGGCCGCAAATCAGCCC. This gives the protein CAIKGAANQP. From start to end, the CDR3 is CAIKGAANQPQHF. The chain links TRBV10-3 to TRBJ1-5; weak D call: TRBD1 (5 bases). With the read ending 3 residues before the CDR3 end, the germline J gene is used to fill in that end. Per germline, CDR1 ENHRY and CDR2 SYGVKD. CDR3 size: 13 residues. V was cut by 7 bases and J by 4 bases, with 11 bases left in between.

A remark on this clone: The read finishes 3 residues shy of the CDR3 end, and the germline J gene is used to complete it. This chain links TRBV19 with TRBJ2-3; possibly TRBD1 for D (6 bases). CDR1 is LNHDA and CDR2 is SQIVND in the germline V gene (reference sequence). The CDR3 runs 15 residues. Between the trimmed V and J ends, which lost 4 bases and 2 bases, there was a span of 13 bases. The covered CDR3 bases are TGTGCCAGTAGTAGTTTGGCAGGGGTCACAGATACG. Its translation: CASSSLAGVTDT. The CDR3, in full, reads CASSSLAGVTDTQYF.

In the case of this clone: The read gets to within 3 residues of the CDR3 end, and the germline J gene fills in the rest. The V gene is TRBV19, the J gene TRBJ1-2; D gene unclear. Between the trimmed V and J ends, which lost 3 bases and 7 bases, there was a span of 15 bases. The CDR3 runs 14 residues. Looked up from germline, CDR1 is LNHDA and CDR2 is SQIVND (reference sequence). The sequenced part of the CDR3 DNA is TGTGCCAGTAGTATTGGGAGGGCACGGGGTGGC. Translation: CASSIGRARGG. The full-length CDR3 reads as CASSIGRARGGYTF.

For this clone: The observed sequence ends 3 residues before the CDR3 terminus, with the missing tail filled in from the germline J gene. J is TRBJ1-1 and V is TRBV7-2; no clear D gene. The V gene's germline CDR1 is SGHTA and CDR2 FQGNSA. CDR3 length: 14 amino acids. CDR3 DNA, as far as it was read: TGTGCCAGCAGCCCTAGCCCCGCTTCCTACGAG. It encodes CASSPSPASYE. The CDR3 in its entirety is CASSPSPASYEAFF.

Of note for this clone: The CDR3 is cut off 3 residues early in the read; its end comes from the germline J gene. The chain has TRBV28 and TRBJ1-5; 7 nucleotides match TRBD1. With 6 bases clipped from V and 4 bases from J, the junction kept 6 bases outside the gene matches. The V gene's germline CDR1 is MDHEN and CDR2 SYDVKM. The CDR3 loop spans 14 amino acids. CDR3 DNA (partial): TGTGCCAGCAGGTCGGGACAGCTAAATCAGCCC. Translating gives CASRSGQLNQP. The whole CDR3 region reads CASRSGQLNQPQHF.

Concerning this clone itself: The observed sequence ends 3 residues before the CDR3 terminus, with the missing tail filled in from the germline J gene. The chain is built from TRBV29-1 and TRBJ2-4; D might be TRBD1 (6 bases). The CDR3 runs 12 residues. CDR1 is SQVTM, CDR2 ANQGSEA, per germline. The part of the CDR3 DNA that was read is TGCAGCGCCAGACAGGCCAACTATGGT. Amino acid sequence: CSARQANYG. The full CDR3 reads CSARQANYGQYF.

On this clone itself: Read coverage stops 3 residues before the CDR3 terminus; the germline J gene supplies the remainder. The chain links TRBV7-3 to TRBJ2-5; 8 bases align to TRBD1. V shed 2 bases and J 1 base; nucleotides not matched to a gene: 3. CDR1 SGHTA and CDR2 FQGTGA come from the germline V gene. CDR3 length: 15 residues. CDR3 sequence: CASSLGDRSQETQYF. The CDR3 DNA, read in part, is TGTGCCAGCAGCTTAGGGGACAGGAGCCAAGAGACC. The full variable domain, in which reference TRBV7-3 and TRBJ2-5 provide the parts outside the CDR3, is GAGVSQTPSNKVTEKGKYVELRCDPISGHTALYWYRQSLGQGPEFLIYFQGTGAADDSGLPNDRFFAVRPEGSVSTLKIQRTERGDSAVYLCASSLGDRSQETQYFGPGTRLLVL.